These 24 T cell receptor beta chains share one sample of origin, sequenced in a study of blood T cell repertoires in COVID-19. Data came from immunoSEQ multiplex PCR; TCRdb stores just in-frame clones and leaves some out. Among just under 150,000 clones listed, more than 75% were seen once. The sequenced material came from peripheral blood. The receptors stem from a woman between 50 and 59 years old with active or convalescent COVID-19.

DNA for the CDR3: TGTGCCTGGGATCCGACAGGGCTTATGAACACTGAAGCTTTCTTT. It encodes CAWDPTGLMNTEAFF. The chain links TRBV30 to TRBJ1-1; 7 bases match TRBD1. CDR3 length: 15 amino acids. CDR1 is GTSNPN and CDR2 is SVGIG in the germline V gene (reference sequence). V lost 5 bases to trimming and J lost 0 bases; unmatched junction nucleotides: 9.

In DNA, the CDR3 is TGTGCCATCAGTGATGGGGGGGGGAACACTGAAGCTTTCTTT. This gives the protein CAISDGGGNTEAFF. The chain recombines TRBV10-3 with TRBJ1-1; perhaps TRBD1 as D (5 bases). The CDR3 length is 14 residues. In germline, CDR1 is ENHRY, CDR2 SYGVKD. V lost 3 bases to trimming and J lost 1 base, with 9 bases between them.

This chain connects TRBV29-1 to TRBJ2-1; a weak D match, TRBD2 (6 bases). The CDR3 is made up of 15 amino acids. Germline CDR1 is SQVTM and CDR2 is ANQGSEA. The CDR3 nucleotides are TGCAGTTATTACGGGACTTCCAGCTCCTACAATGAGCAGTTCTTC. This sequence encodes CSYYGTSSSYNEQFF.

The chain's CDR3 is CASSIQAGGPFF. In DNA form, the CDR3 reads TGTGCCAGTAGTATACAAGCGGGGGGGCCGTTCTTC. This sequence joins TRBV19 and TRBJ2-1; 10 bases line up with TRBD2. CDR3 length: 12 amino acids. V gave up 2 bases and J gave up 15 bases; unmatched junction bases: 4. CDR1 is LNHDA, CDR2 SQIVND, per germline (reference sequence).

This clone came up once. The chain uses TRBV5-5 and TRBJ2-7; 12 bases are shared with TRBD2. Trimming removed 4 bases from V and 2 bases from J; junction bases left unmatched: 4. Germline V CDR1 and CDR2: SGHKS, YYEKEE (reference sequence). This CDR3 comprises 15 residues. This CDR3 reads CASSEGLAGTYEQYF. The CDR3 bases are TGTGCCAGCAGCGAGGGACTAGCGGGCACCTACGAGCAGTACTTC.

The chain joins TRBV20-1 to TRBJ2-1, with D possibly TRBD1 on 5 matching bases. Germline-derived CDR1 and CDR2 are DFQATT and SNEGSKA (reference sequence). With 3 bases removed from V and 9 bases from J, the gap between germline ends came to 18 bases. This CDR3 region has 14 residues. Here the CDR3 DNA reads TGCAGTGCTAGTGGCGTTCTCTCTGGGGCTGAGCAGTTCTTC. Amino acids: CSASGVLSGAEQFF.

The chain uses TRBV19 and TRBJ2-2, with D uncertain. The CDR3 sequence is 14 residues long. The ends were cut back, 4 bases at V and 4 bases at J, with 10 bases in the middle. Per germline, CDR1 LNHDA and CDR2 SQIVND (reference sequence). CDR3 bases: TGTGCCAGTAGTAATGTCGGTATCACCGGGGAGCTGTTTTTT. Protein: CASSNVGITGELFF.

The chain has TRBV6-4 and TRBJ1-2; TRBD1 might be the D (5 bases). The CDR3 contains 13 residues. V lost 3 bases and J lost 8, with 13 bases in between. Looked up from germline, CDR1 is MRHNA and CDR2 is SNTAGT. CDR3 DNA sequence: TGTGCCAGCAGTGATCCCAGGGTGAACGGCTACACCTTC. It specifies CASSDPRVNGYTF.

V usage is TRBV5-8 and J usage is TRBJ1-1; no clear D gene. Trimming took 0 bases from V and 3 from J, leaving 9 bases between them. Germline-derived CDR1 and CDR2 are SGHTS and YDEGEE. The CDR3 extends over 14 amino acids. CDR3 protein: CASSLGRWDTEAFF. The CDR3 DNA sequence: TGTGCCAGCAGCTTGGGGAGGTGGGACACTGAAGCTTTCTTT.

The chain is built from TRBV20-1 and TRBJ1-2; D is uncertain. Germline V lookup: CDR1 DFQATT, CDR2 SNEGSKA (reference sequence). The germline V and J ends were trimmed by 3 bases and 3 bases, with 14 bases remaining between them. The CDR3 sequence is 14 residues long. This CDR3 reads CSASGRVRYYGYTF. In nucleotides, the CDR3 is TGCAGTGCTAGTGGGCGGGTCCGCTACTATGGCTACACCTTC.

The chain combines TRBV7-3 with TRBJ2-1; TRBD1 matches 9 bases. CDR3 length: 15 residues. Germline V gene data show CDR1 as SGHTA and CDR2 as FQGTGA. The ends lost 5 bases at V and 1 base at J; junction bases unmatched: 3. The CDR3 protein is CASSADRGSYNEQFF. As DNA, the CDR3 is TGTGCCAGCAGCGCGGACAGGGGATCCTACAATGAGCAGTTCTTC.

The chain couples TRBV4-1 to TRBJ1-1; 9 bases line up with TRBD1. The CDR3 consists of 16 residues. Looked up from germline, CDR1 is MGHRA and CDR2 is YSYEKL. With 0 bases clipped from V and 3 bases from J, the junction kept 5 bases outside the gene matches. The CDR3 is CASSQEPDRGYTEAFF. CDR3 bases: TGCGCCAGCAGCCAAGAACCGGACAGGGGCTACACTGAAGCTTTCTTT.

The chain uses TRBV20-1 and TRBJ1-2, with 11 nucleotides matching TRBD1. This CDR3 spans 16 amino acids. The V and J ends lost 3 bases and 1 base, in that order; junction bases with no gene match: 7. The germline gives CDR1 DFQATT, CDR2 SNEGSKA (reference sequence). CDR3 protein: CSASPGQGEFNYGYTF. In nucleotides, the CDR3 is TGCAGTGCTAGTCCGGGACAGGGGGAATTTAACTATGGCTACACCTTC.

The chain employs TRBV28 and TRBJ1-4; weak D call: TRBD1 (6 bases). Trimming shortened V by 6 bases and J by 8 bases, and 19 bases separated the two germline ends. The V gene's germline CDR1 is MDHEN and CDR2 SYDVKM. The CDR3 is made up of 15 amino acids. CDR3 nucleotide sequence: TGTGCCAGCAGCCGACAGGTACCCAACGTGGAAAAACTGTTTTTT. This translates into CASSRQVPNVEKLFF.

The chain employs TRBV5-4 and TRBJ1-1; 10 nucleotides match TRBD1. The CDR3 covers 14 residues. Germline trimming cut 4 bases from V and 5 bases from J; bases unmatched to any gene: 5. Germline CDR1 is SGHNT and CDR2 is YYREEE (reference sequence). CDR3 DNA sequence: TGTGCCAGCAGCGAAGACAGGGGGCAAACTGAAGCTTTCTTT. Amino acids: CASSEDRGQTEAFF.

The V gene is TRBV6-2 or TRBV6-3, the J gene TRBJ2-1, with a possible D match to TRBD1 (6 bases). CDR1 is MNHEY and CDR2 is SVGEGT in the germline V gene. V was clipped by 6 bases and J by 6 bases, with 21 bases between them. This CDR3 is built from 16 residues. CDR3 protein: CASSPQIRGGRNEQFF. DNA of the CDR3: TGTGCCAGCAGCCCGCAAATCAGGGGCGGGCGCAATGAGCAGTTCTTC.

The gene calls are TRBV4-3 and TRBJ1-4; D call uncertain. Trimming cost V 2 bases and J 3 bases, with 10 bases left between them. The CDR3 spans 15 residues. CDR1 and CDR2 (germline): LGHNA, YSLEER. CDR3 loop: CASSQRLGANEKLFF. The CDR3 region has the DNA TGCGCCAGCAGCCAACGACTCGGGGCTAATGAAAAACTGTTTTTT.

This rearrangement joins TRBV30 to TRBJ1-2; tentatively, D is TRBD1 (6 bases). CDR1 is GTSNPN, CDR2 SVGIG, per germline (reference sequence). The CDR3 is 14 residues long. Trimming pared 2 bases from V and 5 bases from J, leaving 15 bases between. DNA of the CDR3: TGTGCCTGGAGTCGTCGGGGGGCCTCTTATGGCTACACCTTC. It yields the protein CAWSRRGASYGYTF.

The rearrangement uses TRBV5-1 and TRBJ2-2, with D perhaps matching TRBD1 (5 bases). There are 15 residues in the CDR3. Trimming shortened V by 0 bases and J by 4 bases, and 10 bases separated the two germline ends. Germline loops: CDR1 SGHRS, CDR2 YFSETQ. The CDR3 here is CASSLEDSTTGELFF. CDR3 nucleotides: TGCGCCAGCAGCTTGGAAGACAGTACCACCGGGGAGCTGTTTTTT.

This chain joins TRBV15 and TRBJ1-1, with a tentative D call TRBD1 (5 bases). V gave up 1 base and J gave up 11 bases, with 14 bases separating them. CDR3 length equals 13 residues. CDR1 and CDR2 from the germline V gene are LNHNV and YYDKDF (reference sequence). CDR3 sequence: CATSRVGRFRAFF. In nucleotides, the CDR3 is TGTGCCACCAGCAGAGTGGGGCGGTTCAGGGCTTTCTTT.

V gene TRBV10-1 combines with J gene TRBJ2-1, with a possible D match to TRBD1 (5 bases). Germline CDR1 WNHNN, CDR2 SYGVQD (reference sequence). The CDR3 consists of 11 residues. V lost 4 bases and J 9 bases, leaving 7 bases between the germline ends. The CDR3 reads CASSATGEQFF. The DNA for the CDR3 is TGCGCCAGCAGTGCAACAGGTGAGCAGTTCTTC.

The gene calls are TRBV7-2 and TRBJ1-1; possible D gene TRBD1, 5 bases. Trimming removed 1 base at V and 5 bases at J, with 14 bases between. Germline V gene sequence: CDR1 SGHTA, CDR2 FQGNSA. This CDR3 has 15 amino acids. CDR3 nucleotide sequence: TGTGCCAGCAGCTTAGTTGCAGGGTCTGGAACTGAAGCTTTCTTT. This encodes CASSLVAGSGTEAFF.

V is TRBV2 and J is TRBJ2-7; weak D call: TRBD2 (5 bases). Germline CDR1 and CDR2: SNHLY and FYNNEI. The ends were cut back, 6 bases at V and 2 bases at J, with 20 bases in the middle. The CDR3 consists of 16 residues. CDR3 region: CASSDPGGVSTYEQYF. The CDR3 DNA is TGTGCCAGCAGCGACCCCGGAGGTGTCAGTACCTACGAGCAGTACTTC.

This sequence joins TRBV2 and TRBJ2-7, with 8 nucleotides matching TRBD1. CDR1 SNHLY and CDR2 FYNNEI come from the germline V gene. There are 14 residues in the CDR3. J lost 7 bases, V lost 8 bases, and 13 bases had no gene match. Here the CDR3 DNA reads TGTGCCAGCCGGACAGGGTCAGAATCGGTAGAGCAGTACTTC. Translation: CASRTGSESVEQYF.